This TCR beta chain was documented in a study of T-cell memory formation after mild COVID-19. Overall study: TCR clusters largely stayed donor specific. Whole-study findings and limits: Mostly located in CM and EM were contracting CD4+ clones, with contracting CD8+ clones located in EMRA. CD4/CD8 balance characterized clones contracting day 15 to 85, and CD4+ skew characterized later expanders.

CDR3 size: 14 residues. Trimming took 3 bases from V and 2 from J, leaving 12 bases between them. Germline V gene lookup returns CDR1 SGDLS and CDR2 YYNGEE. Note on this clonotype: Its specificity is unknown.

TCRalpha and TCRbeta libraries used 5'RACE with constant-segment primers and UMIs. TCRdb reanalysed the 5' RACE reads using MiXCR and keeps one entry per CDR3 protein. This table has more than 350,000 distinct CDR3 sequences, over 20% appearing once. This TCR derives from an adult woman who had mild COVID-19 (a few samples of this study predate the infection). Cell type and time point are not known. The chain has TRBV9 and TRBJ2-7, with D possibly being TRBD1 (5 bases). The sample consisted of PBMCs or a T cell subset sorted from them (not recorded which). CDR3 in amino acids: CASSAQGFAYEQYF. Here the CDR3 DNA reads TGTGCCAGCAGCGCTCAGGGTTTCGCCTACGAGCAGTACTTC.